This TCR beta chain came from a study of regulatory T cells in long-lasting Graves disease (dated by TCRdb to about 2021). Some background on the complete study: Newly diagnosed Graves' disease patients had taken antithyroid drugs for less than 3 months. The study took place in China and was registered as a clinical trial. Persistent Graves' disease patients were compared with newly diagnosed Graves' disease patients by peripheral blood TCR sequencing and RNA sequencing. A total of about 33 samples underwent TCR sequencing: about 13 from persistent and around 20 from newly diagnosed Graves' disease patients. General findings and caveats noted by the study authors: Only the TCR beta chain was sequenced and analyzed. Because the primary lesion, thyroid tissue, could not be accessed, the study looked at peripheral blood alone. TRBV28, TRBJ1-2 and TRBJ2-5 were preferentially used in persistent disease, while TRBV20-1 and TRBJ2-1 were favored in newly diagnosed disease. Persistent Graves' disease patients showed lower TCR Shannon entropy and fewer highly expanded clones than newly diagnosed patients, suggesting clonal expansion. Persistent patients shared more public clonotypes among themselves (approximately 2,500) than newly diagnosed patients did (approximately 970). The authors noted that the small sample size was a limitation that may lower accuracy.

The cysteine opens and the phenylalanine closes a CDR3 of 17 amino acids. Just CDR3 DNA is preserved here, 51 bases in frame from base 1. Between the V and J ends, shortened by 5 bases and 1 base respectively, the junction contains 17 bases. CDR1 and CDR2 are drawn from the germline V gene: SGHTA, FQGNSA. The protocol used for the library was multiplex PCR. Reads for this sample came from an Illumina HiSeq 4000. TCR beta libraries were built with iRepertoire HTBI primers and Arm-PCR amplification of CDR3 regions. Before sequencing, the PCR products underwent gel purification. In the source study's methods: A total of under 80 TRBV and approximately 15 TRBJ segments were identified across samples and were used for gene usage analysis of CDR3 amino acid clonotypes. Filtered high-quality paired reads were merged into contigs using COPE and FqMerger. Contigs were aligned with BLAST to IMGT TRBV, TRBD and TRBJ reference genes, and CDR3 was defined per IMGT. Clonotypes above 0.1% frequency were classified as highly expanded clones. Shannon entropy was used to measure repertoire diversity, and the Gini coefficient was used to measure V-J evenness. Clonotypes shared by more than one individual were considered public. In-frame beta chains were kept once TCRdb had trimmed the public reads at Q25 with fastp and called clones with MiXCR. Here each entry gathers all rows of one CDR3 protein and keeps the most common genes and DNA. None of the V and J calls come from the authors' own analysis; TCRdb made them. For this sample there are approximately 400,000 distinct CDR3 sequences; around a sixth appear just once. 22% of the sample is held by the ten biggest clonotypes.

The time point label here, explained by the study, means: newly diagnosed GD, antithyroid drugs for less than 3 months. For both TCR sequencing and RNA sequencing, RNA was extracted from PBMCs in TRIzol. Graves' disease was diagnosed according to American Thyroid Association guidelines. Patients were recruited from an endocrinology department in Xi'an, China. Each patient gave 9 to 10 milliliters of peripheral blood, collected in an EDTA anticoagulant tube. Ficoll Paque Plus density gradient separation was used to isolate PBMCs, and no additional T cell sorting was done. An Agilent 2100 Bioanalyzer and agarose gel were used to check RNA quality, and a NanoDrop 2000 was used to measure RNA concentration. This clonotype was counted a few times. Its antigen is not yet known. No much larger clone is present one base from it, and per-base qualities are unavailable.

The sequence was obtained from a female donor with Graves disease. This chain is built from TRBV7-2 and TRBJ2-2, with the D gene not clear enough to name. The source was peripheral blood mononuclear cells (PBMCs), collected at new diagnosis, from a patient treated with antithyroid drugs. The CDR3 reads as follows: CASSPSGGLVNTGELFF. The base sequence is TGTGCCAGCAGCCCCTCGGGTGGGCTGGTGAACACCGGGGAGCTGTTTTTT.